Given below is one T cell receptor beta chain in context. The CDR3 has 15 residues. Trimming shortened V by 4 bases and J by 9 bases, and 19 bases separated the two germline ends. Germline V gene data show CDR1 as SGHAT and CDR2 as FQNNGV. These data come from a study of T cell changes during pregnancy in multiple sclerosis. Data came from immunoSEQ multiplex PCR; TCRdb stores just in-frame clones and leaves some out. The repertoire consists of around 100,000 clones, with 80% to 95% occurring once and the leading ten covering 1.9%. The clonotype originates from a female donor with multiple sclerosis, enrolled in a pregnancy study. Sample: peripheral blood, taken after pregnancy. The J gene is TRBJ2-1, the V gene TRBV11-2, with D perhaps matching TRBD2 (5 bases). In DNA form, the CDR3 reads TGTGCCAGCAGCTCCCTGTGGACTCCCTCGGGTGAGCAGTTCTTC. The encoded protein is CASSSLWTPSGEQFF.